These 21 T cell receptor beta chains originate from one sample sequenced in a study of OX40 agonist ivuxolimab in advanced cancers. This table comes from immunoSEQ multiplex PCR, and its TCRdb copy is limited to in-frame clones, with some not included. Here the sample spans around 70,000 clones, roughly 80% being singletons. Material: CD4+ or CD8+ T cells sorted from blood, obtained in a trial of the OX40 agonist ivuxolimab. These receptors originate from an adult with an advanced solid tumor such as melanoma, head and neck, liver or kidney cancer.

The chain combines TRBV28 with TRBJ1-1; 8 positions match TRBD1. V lost 2 bases to trimming and J lost 7 bases; unmatched junction nucleotides: 12. CDR1 is MDHEN and CDR2 is SYDVKM in the germline V gene. CDR3 length: 16 residues. The CDR3 spells CASSLRTGFRENEAFF. The CDR3 DNA reads TGTGCCAGCAGTTTACGGACAGGGTTTAGGGAGAATGAAGCTTTCTTT.

The sample holds one count of this clone. The genes are TRBV11-3 and TRBJ2-1, with 7 positions matching TRBD1. The CDR3 runs to 13 residues. Germline trimming cut 5 bases from V and 4 bases from J; bases unmatched to any gene: 2. The germline V gene has CDR1 SGHNT and CDR2 YENEEA. The CDR3 protein is CASSPTGYNEQFF. Here the CDR3 DNA reads TGTGCCAGCAGCCCGACAGGGTACAATGAGCAGTTCTTC.

The chain carries TRBV12-5 and TRBJ2-1; TRBD2 matches at 8 bases. The CDR3 has 17 residues. V lost 0 bases, J lost 7 bases, and 11 bases stayed unmatched. The germline V gene has CDR1 LGHNT and CDR2 FRNRAP. In nucleotides, the CDR3 is TGTGCTAGTGGTTTGGTGGTCGGGGGGGCTCGAAATAATGAGCAGTTCTTC. It yields the protein CASGLVVGGARNNEQFF.

V is TRBV2 and J is TRBJ1-2; D gene uncertain. CDR3 length: 12 residues. CDR1 and CDR2 (germline): SNHLY, FYNNEI. Trimming pared 6 bases from V and 4 bases from J, leaving 9 bases between. The CDR3 DNA sequence: TGTGCCAGCAGGGGGATTCTCTATGGCTACACCTTC. It encodes CASRGILYGYTF.

This sequence joins TRBV18 and TRBJ2-3; D gene ambiguous. V lost 3 bases to trimming and J lost 5 bases, with 9 bases between them. In germline, CDR1 is KGHSH, CDR2 LQKENI. The length of the CDR3 is 13 residues. CDR3 in DNA: TGTGCCAGCTCACCCGCGACGGGAGATACGCAGTATTTT. As protein: CASSPATGDTQYF.

This clone was detected ten times or more. The V gene is TRBV27, the J gene TRBJ2-1, with 10 positions matching TRBD2. Trimming at V came to 0 bases and at J to 5 bases, leaving 10 bases not matched to a gene. CDR3 length: 18 amino acids. CDR1 and CDR2 from the germline V gene are MNHEY and SMNVEV (reference sequence). Here the CDR3 DNA reads TGTGCCAGCAGTTTATCCCCCTCTAGCGGGAGTTGGCACAATGAGCAGTTCTTC. It translates to CASSLSPSSGSWHNEQFF.

The V call is TRBV20-1, the J call TRBJ2-3; D gene uncertain. The CDR3 spans 11 residues. The germline CDR1 and CDR2 sequences are DFQATT and SNEGSKA (reference sequence). With 2 bases removed from V and 4 bases from J, the gap between germline ends came to 4 bases. CDR3 amino acids: CSARLSDTQYF. CDR3 in DNA: TGCAGTGCTAGACTGTCAGATACGCAGTATTTT.

This chain uses TRBV7-8 with TRBJ2-1, with 9 bases fitting TRBD2. Germline-derived CDR1 and CDR2 are SGHVS and FQNEAQ. CDR3 size: 16 residues. Trimming took 3 bases from V and 1 from J; bases not matched to a gene: 4. CDR3 residues: CASSFRREGSYNEQFF. CDR3 bases: TGTGCCAGCAGCTTTCGGCGGGAGGGGTCCTACAATGAGCAGTTCTTC.

The chain joins TRBV4-2 to TRBJ2-3; TRBD2 agrees at 10 bases. This CDR3 has 16 amino acids. Unmatched junction bases numbered 10, after V lost 4 bases and J lost 6 bases. Per germline, CDR1 LGHNA and CDR2 YNFKEQ. The CDR3: CASSPSGTSVADTQYF. CDR3 in DNA: TGTGCCAGCAGCCCATCCGGGACTAGCGTTGCCGATACGCAGTATTTT.

The CDR3 coding sequence is TGTGCCAGCAGCGAAAATTCGGGGGCTGGGGCCATTCAGTACTTC. Protein: CASSENSGAGAIQYF. The rearrangement links TRBV7-3 to TRBJ2-4; D is tentatively TRBD1 or TRBD2 (6 bases each). Germline V lookup: CDR1 SGHTA, CDR2 FQGTGA. The germline V and J ends were trimmed by 5 bases and 9 bases, with 20 bases remaining between them. The CDR3 contains 15 residues.

The CDR3 region has the DNA TGTGCCAGCAGCTTCTCGCAGGGTATTGGCTACACCTTC. It is translated as CASSFSQGIGYTF. This rearrangement joins TRBV7-3 to TRBJ1-2, with a tentative D call TRBD1 (5 bases). Trimming took 3 bases from V and 7 from J, leaving 12 bases between them. CDR3 length: 13 amino acids. CDR1 and CDR2 from the germline V gene are SGHTA and FQGTGA. Filled out from reference TRBV7-3 and TRBJ1-2, the complete variable domain reads GAGVSQTPSNKVTEKGKYVELRCDPISGHTALYWYRQSLGQGPEFLIYFQGTGAADDSGLPNDRFFAVRPEGSVSTLKIQRTERGDSAVYLCASSFSQGIGYTFGSGTRLTVV.

V gene TRBV7-9 combines with J gene TRBJ2-2; D gene ambiguous. In germline, CDR1 is SEHNR, CDR2 FQNEAQ (reference sequence). The CDR3 has 15 amino acids. V gave up 5 bases and J gave up 1 base, with 11 bases separating them. CDR3 amino acids: CASSPSWQNTGELFF. CDR3 sequence (DNA): TGTGCCAGCAGCCCCTCTTGGCAGAACACCGGGGAGCTGTTTTTT.

This chain connects TRBV18 to TRBJ2-5; D call uncertain. V was shortened by 3 bases and J by 2 bases, with 10 bases between the two germline ends. This CDR3 contains 14 residues. Germline lookup yields CDR1 KGHSH and CDR2 LQKENI. CDR3 nucleotide sequence: TGTGCCAGCTCACCGGGAAGGGCTCAAGAGACCCAGTACTTC. This sequence encodes CASSPGRAQETQYF.

This clone was detected once. The V gene is TRBV28, the J gene TRBJ2-3; 16 bases map to TRBD2. V was pared by 3 bases and J by 5 bases, with 11 bases of the junction left unmatched. The CDR3 loop spans 19 amino acids. CDR1 and CDR2 from the germline V gene are MDHEN and SYDVKM. The CDR3 bases are TGTGCCAGCAGTTTTGCATCCGGGACTAGCGGGGGGGCGTTAGATACGCAGTATTTT. It specifies CASSFASGTSGGALDTQYF. The complete variable domain, with remaining parts taken from reference TRBV28 and TRBJ2-3, reads DVKVTQSSRYLVKRTGEKVFLECVQDMDHENMFWYRQDPGLGLRLIYFSYDVKMKEKGDIPEGYSVSREKKERFSLILESASTNQTSMYLCASSFASGTSGGALDTQYFGPGTRLTVL.

The rearrangement links TRBV15 to TRBJ2-1; TRBD2 aligns across 7 bases. The CDR3 runs to 16 residues. In germline, CDR1 is LNHNV, CDR2 YYDKDF (reference sequence). V was pared by 0 bases and J by 3 bases, with 5 bases of the junction left unmatched. The CDR3 sequence: CATSREVGGNYNEQFF. DNA of the CDR3: TGTGCCACCAGCAGAGAGGTCGGGGGGAACTACAATGAGCAGTTCTTC. Together with reference TRBV15 and TRBJ2-1, the CDR3 gives the full variable domain: DAMVIQNPRYQVTQFGKPVTLSCSQTLNHNVMYWYQQKSSQAPKLLFHYYDKDFNNEADTPDNFQSRRPNTSFCFLDIRSPGLGDTAMYLCATSREVGGNYNEQFFGPGTRLTVL.

The chain is built from TRBV10-3 and TRBJ2-1, with 7 positions matching TRBD2. With V trimmed by 0 bases and J by 9 bases, 11 bases remained unmatched. This CDR3 comprises 16 residues. CDR1 and CDR2 (germline): ENHRY, SYGVKD. In DNA form, the CDR3 reads TGTGCCATCAGTGAGTCGGGAACGGGGGGAAGCTCTGAGCAGTTCTTC. It specifies CAISESGTGGSSEQFF.

The chain recombines TRBV7-3 with TRBJ2-1, with 9 bases that match TRBD2. The CDR3 totals 15 residues. V lost 5 bases and J lost 4; bases outside the gene matches: 6. Per germline, CDR1 SGHTA and CDR2 FQGTGA. CDR3 in DNA: TGTGCCAGCAGCCTAGCGACTAGCGGATACAATGAGCAGTTCTTC. Amino acids: CASSLATSGYNEQFF.

The chain recombines TRBV7-2 with TRBJ1-1; 7 bases align to TRBD1. This CDR3 is 15 amino acids long. J was trimmed by 3 bases and V by 5 bases; bases with no gene match: 9. CDR1 is SGHTA, CDR2 FQGNSA, per germline. The DNA for the CDR3 is TGTGCCAGCAGCCTCAATGCAGGGGGGTACACTGAAGCTTTCTTT. Translation gives CASSLNAGGYTEAFF.

V usage is TRBV19 and J usage is TRBJ2-1; D perhaps matches TRBD2 (6 bases). V lost 2 bases to trimming and J lost 10 bases, with 21 bases between them. The germline V gene has CDR1 LNHDA and CDR2 SQIVND (reference sequence). This CDR3 is built from 16 residues. The DNA of the CDR3 is TGTGCCAGTAGTATATGGACCGGGACTCTCAGTGGGGAGCAGTTCTTC. Translation: CASSIWTGTLSGEQFF.

J is TRBJ2-7 and V is TRBV20-1, with D unclear. The germline CDR1 and CDR2 sequences are DFQATT and SNEGSKA (reference sequence). Trimming stripped 0 bases from V and 5 bases from J, with 5 bases between. There are 11 residues in the CDR3. The CDR3 here is CSAREDNEQYF. The CDR3 DNA is TGCAGTGCTAGAGAAGACAACGAGCAGTACTTC.

This clone appeared a single time. The rearrangement links TRBV5-6 to TRBJ2-1; D may match TRBD1 or TRBD2 (5 bases each). This CDR3 has 16 amino acids. V lost 4 bases and J 5 bases, leaving 19 bases between the germline ends. Germline V lookup: CDR1 SGHDT, CDR2 YYEEEE. CDR3 DNA sequence: TGTGCCAGCAGCCTGGGACCTGGTAACCTCAACAATGAGCAGTTCTTC. This codes for CASSLGPGNLNNEQFF. Filled out from reference TRBV5-6 and TRBJ2-1, the complete variable domain reads DAGVTQSPTHLIKTRGQQVTLRCSPKSGHDTVSWYQQALGQGPQFIFQYYEEEERQRGNFPDRFSGHQFPNYSSELNVNALLLGDSALYLCASSLGPGNLNNEQFFGPGTRLTVL.